This T cell receptor (beta chain) was sequenced for a study of beta chain features in type 1 diabetes. General observations from the study: Significant though moderate, a shortening of TCRB CDR3s appeared in all four CD4+ subsets of Type 1 diabetes patients.

On this clone: Its antigen is currently unknown.

The study reverse transcribed the entire isolated RNA, so it sequenced expressed TCRB transcripts. Profiled with immunoSEQ multiplex PCR; TCRdb holds only in-frame clones, not every one. The data contain about 710,000 clones, around 15% of them singletons. The CDR3 spans 11 residues. This TCR derives from a man younger than 35 with type 1 diabetes. The rearrangement links TRBV21-1 to TRBJ2-1. TRBV21-1 is designated a pseudogene. Specimen: naive CD4+ T cells from blood. The CDR3 nucleotides read TGTGCCAGCACCCAAAGGAATGAGCAGTTCTTC. Amino acid sequence: CASTQRNEQFF.